This TCR beta chain emerged from a study of fetal regulatory T cell absence and autoimmunity. Clones were read by immunoSEQ multiplex PCR, and TCRdb kept only the in-frame ones, dropping some. The sample gives about 95,000 clones, 72% of which show up once; less than 2.5% is in the top ten. Trimming pared 5 bases from V and 6 bases from J, leaving 12 bases between. Germline values: CDR1 MNHEY, CDR2 SMNVEV (reference sequence). The CDR3 extends over 13 amino acids. Study outcomes and limitations: Oligoclonal TCR enrichment in pancreas over cord blood reached over 85-fold for some clones. In IPEX syndrome, oligoclonal enrichment was read as supporting prenatal antigen-driven autoimmunity in the pancreas.

This clone was seen only once. The antigen remains unidentified. The V gene is TRBV27, the J gene TRBJ2-3; D is ambiguous. The sequencing input was pancreas tissue. This TCR derives from a male donor with IPEX syndrome. CDR3 sequence reads: CASSRASPDTQYF. The CDR3, as DNA: TGTGCCAGCAGTCGGGCCTCCCCGGATACGCAGTATTTT.